The next 3 T cell receptor beta chains were all read from a single sample in a study of blood T cell repertoires in COVID-19. The data were produced by immunoSEQ multiplex PCR, yet TCRdb's version contains in-frame clones alone and is incomplete. The table includes 400,000 to 550,000 clones, around 89% detected once. The sequencing sample was made of peripheral blood. The receptors shown here come from a woman in her thirties with acute or convalescent COVID-19.

This clone has more than one count but fewer than ten. This chain links TRBV24-1 with TRBJ2-7, with unresolved D. The germline V gene encodes CDR1 KGHDR and CDR2 SFDVKD. Trimming stripped 1 base from V and 0 bases from J, with 12 bases between. The CDR3 totals 16 residues. The CDR3 sequence is CATSDLNRPRSYEQYF. The DNA of the CDR3 is TGTGCCACCAGTGATTTAAATCGTCCTCGCTCCTACGAGCAGTACTTC.

V and J are TRBV4-1 and TRBJ1-1, with a weak D call TRBD1 (6 bases). V lost 1 base to trimming and J lost 6 bases, with 9 bases between them. This CDR3 contains 13 residues. CDR1 is MGHRA and CDR2 is YSYEKL in the germline V gene. Written as DNA, the CDR3 is TGCGCCAGCAGCCAAGCTTGGGGGCCTGAAGCTTTCTTT. It is translated as CASSQAWGPEAFF.

This rearrangement joins TRBV12-1 to TRBJ1-1; TRBD1 is taken as the D call from the table, unchecked against the DNA. TRBV12-1 is deemed a pseudogene. The CDR3 contains 21 residues. Written as DNA, the CDR3 is TGTGCCAGCAGCTTAAGGGGGTCTTGCGTCGCTCGGACTGAAAGGAACACTGAAGCTTTCTTT. It is translated as CASSLRGSCVARTERNTEAFF.